This TCR beta chain was observed in a study of beta chain features in type 1 diabetes. Findings of the study overall: Shorter TCRB CDR3s, moderately but significantly so, marked every one of the four CD4+ subsets in Type 1 diabetes patients. Resolution of whether HLA type affects TCRB rearrangement was not achieved here.

This clone was recorded a few times. Its antigen is unknown. V was pared by 8 bases and J by 1 base, with 14 bases between. CDR1 and CDR2 (germline): MNHEY, SVGAGI. The CDR3 has 14 amino acids. Every bit of the isolated RNA underwent reverse transcription, so sequencing read expressed TCRB transcripts. About 3.4 million reads per sample on average were obtained from naive, central memory and regulatory T cell samples. Libraries were prepared by immunoSEQ multiplex PCR; TCRdb keeps only in-frame clonotypes and omits some of them. The table shows about 160,000 clones, with 6% to 9% occurring only once. A CD45RO/CCR7/CD25/CD127/CD95/CD27 panel sorted naive, central memory, regulatory and stem cell-like memory CD4+ cells.

V is TRBV6-5 and J is TRBJ1-1; possibly TRBD1 for D (6 bases). Sequencing was carried out using central memory CD4+ T cells from blood. The clonotype originates from a man aged 18 to 30 with type 1 diabetes. The CDR3 spells CASGVTGRNTEAFF. The CDR3 coding sequence is TGTGCCAGCGGGGTGACAGGAAGGAACACTGAAGCTTTCTTT.